Listed here is a single TCR beta chain. Its antigen is unknown. Germline lookup yields CDR1 MGHRA and CDR2 YSYEKL. CDR3 length: 15 residues. Trimming cost V 1 base and J 3 bases; bases outside gene matches: 3. 60 Vbeta and 13 Jbeta primers were used in PCR. Assay used: immunoSEQ multiplex PCR; TCRdb lists only in-frame clones, some missing. The sample has tens of thousands of clones, and its top ten clones hold 3% to 3.5%. The data originate from a study of cytomegalovirus exposure and HLA in healthy donors. Points from the study as a whole: Altogether, some 170 TCR beta chains were recorded as cytomegalovirus-associated. In a later analysis, a missense DCLRE1C variant was linked to TCR beta V- and J-gene trimming.

The J gene is TRBJ2-7, the V gene TRBV4-1, with 10 bases fitting TRBD2. The receptor's source is a woman aged 40 to 49 in good health and CMV-seropositive. The sequencing sample was made of PBMCs. CDR3 residues: CASSQGTSGIYEQYF. CDR3 coding DNA: TGCGCCAGCAGCCAAGGGACTAGCGGAATCTACGAGCAGTACTTC.